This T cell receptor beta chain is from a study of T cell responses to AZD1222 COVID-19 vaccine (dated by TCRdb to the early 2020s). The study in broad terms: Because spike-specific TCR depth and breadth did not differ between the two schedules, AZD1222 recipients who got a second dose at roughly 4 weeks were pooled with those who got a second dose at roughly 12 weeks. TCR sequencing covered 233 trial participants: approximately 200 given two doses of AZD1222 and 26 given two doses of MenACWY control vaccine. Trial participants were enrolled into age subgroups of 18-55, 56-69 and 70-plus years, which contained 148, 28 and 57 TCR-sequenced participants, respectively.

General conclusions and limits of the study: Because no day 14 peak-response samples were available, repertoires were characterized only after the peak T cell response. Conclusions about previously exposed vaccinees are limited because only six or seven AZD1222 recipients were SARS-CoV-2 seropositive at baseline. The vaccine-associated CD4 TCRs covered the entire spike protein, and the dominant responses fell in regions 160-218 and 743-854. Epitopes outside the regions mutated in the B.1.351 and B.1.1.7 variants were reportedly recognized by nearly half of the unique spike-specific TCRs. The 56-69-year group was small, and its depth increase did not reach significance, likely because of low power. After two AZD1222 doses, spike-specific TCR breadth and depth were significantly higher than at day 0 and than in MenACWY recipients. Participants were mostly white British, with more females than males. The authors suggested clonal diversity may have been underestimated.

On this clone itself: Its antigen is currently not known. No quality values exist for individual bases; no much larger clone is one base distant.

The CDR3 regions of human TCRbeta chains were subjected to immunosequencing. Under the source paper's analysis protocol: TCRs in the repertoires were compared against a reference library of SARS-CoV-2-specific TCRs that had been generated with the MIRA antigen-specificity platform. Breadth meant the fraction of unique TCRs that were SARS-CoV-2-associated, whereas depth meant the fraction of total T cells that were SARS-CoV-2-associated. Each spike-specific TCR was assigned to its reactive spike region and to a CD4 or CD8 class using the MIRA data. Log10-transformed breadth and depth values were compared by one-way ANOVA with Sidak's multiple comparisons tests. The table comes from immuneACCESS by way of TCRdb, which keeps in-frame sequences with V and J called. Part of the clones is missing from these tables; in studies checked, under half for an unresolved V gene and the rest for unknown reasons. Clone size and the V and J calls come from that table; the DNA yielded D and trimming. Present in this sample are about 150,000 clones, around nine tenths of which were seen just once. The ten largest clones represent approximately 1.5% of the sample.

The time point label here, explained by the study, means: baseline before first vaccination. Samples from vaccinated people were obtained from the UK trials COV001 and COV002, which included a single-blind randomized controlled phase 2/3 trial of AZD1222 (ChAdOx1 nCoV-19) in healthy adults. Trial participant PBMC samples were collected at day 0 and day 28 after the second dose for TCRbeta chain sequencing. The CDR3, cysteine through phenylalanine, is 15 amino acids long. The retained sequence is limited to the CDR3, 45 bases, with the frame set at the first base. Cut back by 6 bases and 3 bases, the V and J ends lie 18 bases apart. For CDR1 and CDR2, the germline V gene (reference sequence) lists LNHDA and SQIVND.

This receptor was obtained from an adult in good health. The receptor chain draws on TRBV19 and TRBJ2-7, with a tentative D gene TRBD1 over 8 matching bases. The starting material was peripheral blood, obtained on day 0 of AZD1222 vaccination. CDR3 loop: CASSPDREGFYEQYF. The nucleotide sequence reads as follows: TGTGCCAGTAGCCCGGACAGGGAGGGGTTCTACGAGCAGTACTTC.